One TCR beta chain is described in this entry. Antigen unknown. The sample comes from a study of cytomegalovirus exposure and HLA in healthy donors. Study summary: Of the donors genotyped, about 410 in all, about 76% fell in the Caucasian-associated ancestry cluster. Whole-study results and caveats: A classifier reportedly called cytomegalovirus status with high sensitivity and specificity. A later analysis, which compared TCR beta chains of equal frequency, found the HLA-associated ones more clonally expanded.

Primers included in the PCR were 60 Vbeta and 13 Jbeta primers. Profiling relied on immunoSEQ multiplex PCR, and the TCRdb table lists in-frame clones only, not all of them. In the table there are about 160,000 clones, around four fifths of which are singletons. This CDR3 contains 15 residues. Germline CDR1 reads LNHDA; CDR2 reads SQIVND (reference sequence). Trimming cost V 4 bases and J 6 bases, with 16 bases left between them. This chain joins TRBV19 and TRBJ1-5, with D perhaps matching TRBD1 (6 bases). This sequence originates from a male donor in good health and CMV-seronegative. The sample was PBMCs. The CDR3 DNA reads TGTGCCAGTAGTAGAGTGGGGGCGGGGGTTCAGCCCCAGCATTTT. As protein: CASSRVGAGVQPQHF. The full variable domain, completed using reference TRBV19 and TRBJ1-5, is DGGITQSPKYLFRKEGQNVTLSCEQNLNHDAMYWYRQDPGQGLRLIYYSQIVNDFQKGDIAEGYSVSREKKESFPLTVTSAQKNPTAFYLCASSRVGAGVQPQHFGDGTRLSIL.